This record covers a single T cell receptor beta chain. The data were obtained in a study of blood T cell repertoires in COVID-19. Libraries were prepared by immunoSEQ multiplex PCR; TCRdb keeps only in-frame clonotypes and omits some of them. Seen here are around 310,000 clones, more than 80% observed once, and the top ten hold approximately 7.5%. V was cut by 2 bases and J by 7 bases, with 12 bases left in between. Germline V gene lookup returns CDR1 LGHNT and CDR2 FRNRAP. The CDR3 loop spans 14 amino acids. Source material: peripheral blood. V gene TRBV12-5 combines with J gene TRBJ1-5; D not certain. This sequence was found in a woman in her twenties or thirties with COVID-19, enrolled during active disease. The chain's CDR3 is CASGLRRVEQPQHF. As DNA, the CDR3 is TGTGCTAGTGGTTTGCGCCGGGTAGAGCAGCCCCAGCATTTT.